The source of this T cell receptor (delta chain) is a study of Vδ1+ human thymocytes. Worth noting for this clone: Antigen specificity is unknown.

The germline gives CDR1 TSWWSYY, CDR2 QGS. V was shortened by 3 bases and J by 5 bases, with 13 bases between the two germline ends. This CDR3 spans 14 amino acids. General observations from the study: Thymic delta-chain repertoires held around 20% Vdelta2 sequences and few Vdelta3, despite high sort purity. Bulk data may be misread because of unexpected Vdelta2 sequences. Highly polyclonal TRG and TRD repertoires with Gaussian CDR3 length distributions appeared in thymus.

RNA was extracted from the cells and then reverse transcribed. Multiplex PCR used pooled V-gene forward primers and a constant-region reverse primer to amplify CDR3s. TCRdb reran clone calling via CATT on the multiplex PCR reads. The data contain approximately 58,000 delta-chain clones, less than 15% of them singletons. This TCR was sampled from a girl under three years old who had congenital heart surgery. The genes are TRDV1 and TRDJ1; no definite D call. Sequences were obtained from Vdelta1+ gamma-delta thymocytes from the thymus. Subset in this sample: FACS-sorted CD3+ TCRalphabeta- TCRVdelta1+ TCRVdelta2- thymocytes. This CDR3 reads CALGDMIPDDKLIF. In DNA form, the CDR3 reads TGTGCTCTTGGGGATATGATTCCGGATGATAAACTCATCTTT.